The clone carrying this TCR beta chain occurred many times. Germline CDR1 is SGHRS and CDR2 is YFSETQ. V dropped 0 bases and J dropped 3 bases, with 6 bases sitting between them. The CDR3 covers 13 residues. This specimen belongs to a study of CD8+CD57+ T cells in acquired aplastic anemia. Across the whole study: Sorting CD4+ and CD8+ cells gave DNA averaging approximately 3 ug.

According to the study, genomic DNA was the template for TCR beta VDJ and CDR3 profiling. TCRdb redid the calling of the reads with MiXCR, one entry per CDR3 protein. There are 250,000 to 300,000 distinct CDR3 sequences in the sample; 45% to 70% occur only once, and 7.5% to 9% lies in the top ten. The origin of this receptor is a human donor with severe aplastic anemia or a healthy control (not recorded which). The specimen sequenced was sorted CD4+, CD8+, or CD8+CD57+ T cells (not recorded which) from PBMCs. The chain joins TRBV5-1 to TRBJ1-1; TRBD1 might be the D (5 bases). The CDR3 DNA sequence: TGCGCCAGCAGCTTGGGACAGCACACTGAAGCTTTCTTT. Protein: CASSLGQHTEAFF.